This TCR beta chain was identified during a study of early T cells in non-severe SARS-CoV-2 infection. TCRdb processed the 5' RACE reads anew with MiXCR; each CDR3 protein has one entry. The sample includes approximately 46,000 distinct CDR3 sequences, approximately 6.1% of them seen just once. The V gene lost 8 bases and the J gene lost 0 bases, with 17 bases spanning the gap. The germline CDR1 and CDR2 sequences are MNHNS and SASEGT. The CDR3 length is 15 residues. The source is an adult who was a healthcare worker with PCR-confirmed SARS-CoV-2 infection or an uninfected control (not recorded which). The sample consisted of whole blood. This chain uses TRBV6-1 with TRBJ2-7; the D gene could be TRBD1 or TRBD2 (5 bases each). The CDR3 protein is CASDLTGTDSYEQYF. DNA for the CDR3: TGTGCCAGCGATCTCACCGGGACCGACTCCTACGAGCAGTACTTC.